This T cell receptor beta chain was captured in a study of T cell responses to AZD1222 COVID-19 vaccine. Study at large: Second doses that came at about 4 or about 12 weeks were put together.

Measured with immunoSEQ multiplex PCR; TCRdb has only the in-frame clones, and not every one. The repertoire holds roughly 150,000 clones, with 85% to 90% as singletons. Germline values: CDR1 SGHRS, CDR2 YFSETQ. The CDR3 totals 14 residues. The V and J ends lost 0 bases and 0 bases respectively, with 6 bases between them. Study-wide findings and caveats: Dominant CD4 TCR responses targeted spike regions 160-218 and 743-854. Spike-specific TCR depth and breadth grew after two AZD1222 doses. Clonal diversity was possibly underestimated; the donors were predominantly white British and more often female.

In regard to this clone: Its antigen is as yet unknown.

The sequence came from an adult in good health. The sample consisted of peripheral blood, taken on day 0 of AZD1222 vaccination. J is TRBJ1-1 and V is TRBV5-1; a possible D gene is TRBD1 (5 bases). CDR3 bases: TGCGCCAGCAGCTTGGGGGGGATGAACACTGAAGCTTTCTTT. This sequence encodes CASSLGGMNTEAFF.